This T cell receptor (beta chain) was sequenced for a study of OX40 agonist ivuxolimab in advanced cancers. Study information: Patients were dosed intravenously with ivuxolimab at 0.01 to 10 mg/kg every 2 weeks. Patients receiving dose escalation had hepatocellular carcinoma, melanoma, renal cell or head and neck cancer. Previous treatment with anti-PD-1, anti-PD-L1 or anti-CTLA-4 therapy was allowed; about 40% had received some.

Generated by immunoSEQ multiplex PCR, the TCRdb table keeps only in-frame clones and is missing some. The sample consists of approximately 60,000 clones, around 85% of them appearing once. In its sample, this clone was seen a few times. V dropped 6 bases and J dropped 7 bases, with 16 bases sitting between them. The CDR3 consists of 13 residues. Germline-derived CDR1 and CDR2 are SNHLY and FYNNEI. The TCR originated in an adult with an advanced solid tumor such as melanoma, head and neck, liver or kidney cancer. The chain recombines TRBV2 with TRBJ2-7; a weak D match, TRBD1 (6 bases). Material: CD4+ or CD8+ T cells sorted from blood, obtained in a trial of the OX40 agonist ivuxolimab. The CDR3 DNA follows: TGTGCCAGCAGCTTTTACAGGGCAGGGGAGCAGTACTTC. Its protein product is CASSFYRAGEQYF.